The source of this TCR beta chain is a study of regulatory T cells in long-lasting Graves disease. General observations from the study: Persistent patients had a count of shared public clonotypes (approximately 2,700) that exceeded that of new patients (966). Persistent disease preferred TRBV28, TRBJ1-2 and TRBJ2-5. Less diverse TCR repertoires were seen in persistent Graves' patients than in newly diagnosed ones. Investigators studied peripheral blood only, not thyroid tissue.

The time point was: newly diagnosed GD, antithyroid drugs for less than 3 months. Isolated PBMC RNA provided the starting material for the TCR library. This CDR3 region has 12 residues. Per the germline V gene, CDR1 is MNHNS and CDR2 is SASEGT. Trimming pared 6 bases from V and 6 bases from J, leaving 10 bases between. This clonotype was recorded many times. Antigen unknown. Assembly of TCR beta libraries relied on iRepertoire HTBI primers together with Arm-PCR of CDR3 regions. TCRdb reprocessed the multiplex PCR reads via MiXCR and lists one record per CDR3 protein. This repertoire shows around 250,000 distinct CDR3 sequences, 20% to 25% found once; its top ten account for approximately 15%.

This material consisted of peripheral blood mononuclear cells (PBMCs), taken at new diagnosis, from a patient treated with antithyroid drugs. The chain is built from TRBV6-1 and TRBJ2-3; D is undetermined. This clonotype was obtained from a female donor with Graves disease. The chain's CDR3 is CASRRTGDTQYF. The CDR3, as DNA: TGTGCCAGCAGAAGGACCGGTGATACGCAGTATTTT.